The sample holds many counts of the clone carrying this TCR beta chain. Its antigen remains unknown. The data stem from a study of T cells in Graves' hyperthyroidism and ophthalmopathy. Germline values: CDR1 SGHTA, CDR2 FQGNSA. There are 15 residues in the CDR3. V lost 3 bases and J lost 4, with 13 bases in between. Study outcomes and limitations: Ophthalmopathy stood apart from stable hyperthyroidism in a 13 V-J model.

RNA transcripts yielded amplified TCR beta CDR3 regions. The HTBI primer set drove a first-round RT-PCR of the TCR CDR3. One entry per CDR3 protein results from TCRdb running MiXCR on the multiplex PCR reads. In the table there are approximately 590,000 distinct CDR3 sequences, about a sixth of which are singletons. The TCR sequence derives from a woman between 25 and 40 years old with Graves' hyperthyroidism. The sequenced material came from blood. The chain employs TRBV7-2 and TRBJ2-1, with D possibly matching TRBD2 (5 bases). Written as DNA, the CDR3 is TGTGCCAGCAGCTTGAACGCGGGCCGGTACAATGAGCAGTTCTTC. Its protein is CASSLNAGRYNEQFF.